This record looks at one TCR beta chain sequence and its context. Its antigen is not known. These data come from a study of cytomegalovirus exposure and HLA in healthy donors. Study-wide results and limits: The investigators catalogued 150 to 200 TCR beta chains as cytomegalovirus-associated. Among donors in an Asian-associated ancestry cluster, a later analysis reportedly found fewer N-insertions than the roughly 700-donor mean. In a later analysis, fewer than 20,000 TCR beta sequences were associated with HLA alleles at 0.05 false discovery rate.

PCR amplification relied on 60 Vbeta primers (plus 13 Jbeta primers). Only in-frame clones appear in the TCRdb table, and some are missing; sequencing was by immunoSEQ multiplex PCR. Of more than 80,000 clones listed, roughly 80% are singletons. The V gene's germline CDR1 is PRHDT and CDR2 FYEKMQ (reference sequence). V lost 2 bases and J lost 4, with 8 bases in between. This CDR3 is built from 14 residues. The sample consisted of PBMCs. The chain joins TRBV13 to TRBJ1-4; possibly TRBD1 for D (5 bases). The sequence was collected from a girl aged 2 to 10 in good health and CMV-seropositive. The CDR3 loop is CASSLMTDNEKLFF. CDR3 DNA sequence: TGTGCCAGCAGCTTAATGACAGATAATGAAAAACTGTTTTTT. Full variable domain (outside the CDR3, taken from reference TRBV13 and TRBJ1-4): AAGVIQSPRHLIKEKRETATLKCYPIPRHDTVYWYQQGPGQDPQFLISFYEKMQSDKGSIPDRFSAQQFSDYHSELNMSSLELGDSALYFCASSLMTDNEKLFFGSGTQLSVL.